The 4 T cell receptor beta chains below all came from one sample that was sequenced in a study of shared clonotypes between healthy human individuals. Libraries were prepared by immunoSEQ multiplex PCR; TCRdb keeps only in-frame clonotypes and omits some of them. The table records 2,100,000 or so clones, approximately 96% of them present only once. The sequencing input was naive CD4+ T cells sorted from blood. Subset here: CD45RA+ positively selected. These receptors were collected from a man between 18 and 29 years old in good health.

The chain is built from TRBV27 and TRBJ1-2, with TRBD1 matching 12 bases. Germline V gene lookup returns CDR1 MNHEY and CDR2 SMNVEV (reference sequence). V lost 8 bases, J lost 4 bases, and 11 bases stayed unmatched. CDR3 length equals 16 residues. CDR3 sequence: CASGLGDRGRVYGYTF. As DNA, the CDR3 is TGTGCCAGCGGTCTTGGGGACAGGGGGCGCGTCTATGGCTACACCTTC.

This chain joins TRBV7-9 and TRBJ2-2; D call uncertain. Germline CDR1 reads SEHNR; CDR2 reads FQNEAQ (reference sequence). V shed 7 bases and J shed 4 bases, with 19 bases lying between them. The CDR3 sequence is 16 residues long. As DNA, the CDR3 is TGTGCCAGCACCTATCCCCTCACGGCGAGCACCGGGGAGCTGTTTTTT. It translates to CASTYPLTASTGELFF.

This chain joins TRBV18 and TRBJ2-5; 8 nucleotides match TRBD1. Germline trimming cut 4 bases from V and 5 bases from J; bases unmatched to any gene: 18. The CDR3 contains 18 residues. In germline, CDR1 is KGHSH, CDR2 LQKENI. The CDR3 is CASSRDRFMSSVWETQYF. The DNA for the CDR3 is TGTGCCAGCTCACGGGACAGGTTTATGTCGTCTGTTTGGGAGACCCAGTACTTC. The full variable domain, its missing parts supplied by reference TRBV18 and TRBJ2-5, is NAGVMQNPRHLVRRRGQEARLRCSPMKGHSHVYWYRQLPEEGLKFMVYLQKENIIDESGMPKERFSAEFPKEGPSILRIQQVVRGDSAAYFCASSRDRFMSSVWETQYFGPGTRLLVL.

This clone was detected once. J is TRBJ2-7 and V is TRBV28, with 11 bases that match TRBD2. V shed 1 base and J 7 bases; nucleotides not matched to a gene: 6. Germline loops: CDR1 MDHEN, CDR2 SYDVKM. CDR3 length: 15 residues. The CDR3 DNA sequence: TGTGCCAGCAGTTTATCCGGGACTAGCGGATTTGAGCAGTACTTC. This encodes CASSLSGTSGFEQYF.